This is a list of T cell receptor beta chains from one sample in a study of monozygotic twins with inflammatory bowel disease. TCRdb reanalyzed the 5' RACE reads, giving one entry per CDR3 protein sequence and no DNA. Its table lists about 150,000 distinct CDR3 sequences. The sample consisted of blood. The receptors were gathered from a human donor with ulcerative colitis or Crohn's disease, or a healthy co-twin of an affected twin (not recorded which). Both conserved end residues are part of each CDR3.

j_gene	v_gene	CDR3aa
TRBJ1-1	TRBV7-2	CASSLGGGVRNTEAFF
TRBJ2-1	TRBV5-1	CASRLDSQLGPYNEQFF
TRBJ2-3	TRBV6-5	CASSYSTLADTQYF
TRBJ1-2	TRBV12-3/TRBV12-4	CASSPRDRGNYGYTF
TRBJ1-6	TRBV7-6	CASSLGQGFNSPLHF
TRBJ2-5	TRBV6-5	CATRVGETQYF
TRBJ1-2	TRBV6-5	CASSPEGWGYTF
TRBJ2-3	TRBV5-1	CASSLGLAGVGTDTQYF
TRBJ2-1	TRBV19	CASSIHQIRCEQFF
TRBJ1-1	TRBV20-1	CSARPTGNTEAFF
TRBJ2-1	TRBV11-1	CASSPLRGSGGLRFF
TRBJ2-1	TRBV25-1	CASSDLPRPSSYNEQFF
TRBJ1-1	TRBV7-8	CASSLVWGSEAFF
TRBJ2-4	TRBV29-1	CSVAGATAKNIQYF
TRBJ2-2	TRBV5-1	CASSSRRDSRPDGELFF
TRBJ2-4	TRBV19	CASSTGQGGKNIQYF
TRBJ1-1	TRBV6-1	CASWEGTTNTEAFF
TRBJ2-1	TRBV7-6	CASSSHGGDEQFF
TRBJ2-2	TRBV5-1	CASSSQPGVGAGELFF
TRBJ2-7	TRBV7-9	CASIGWGQGLGNEQYF
TRBJ2-3	TRBV19	CASSDRGFDTQYF
TRBJ2-1	TRBV12-3/TRBV12-4	CASSLTPGPEFF
TRBJ1-1	TRBV4-1	CASSQDGSGTEAFF
TRBJ1-2	TRBV7-2	CASSLWTGENGYTF